The rows below give T cell receptor beta chains drawn from one sample of a study of liver allograft versus peripheral blood T cells. From the reads, TCRdb called clonotypes with MiXCR, one entry per CDR3 protein. The table lists just over 8,500 distinct CDR3 sequences, roughly 17% of them singletons, with approximately 2% in the top ten. These receptors all come from a human patient who had a liver transplant. Some T cells may trace back to the graft donor. CDR3s include the opening cysteine and the closing phenylalanine or tryptophan. Fields, in order: J gene, D gene, V gene, clone size, CDR3 DNA, CDR3 protein. D genes are given only for firm matches. Clone size is stated in some rows and not others, as once, few, many or a class when expanded.

J gene: TRBJ2-7; D gene: NA; V gene: TRBV18; clone size: medium-sized; CDR3 DNA: TGTGCCAGCTCACCACGGGGTTCCTACGAGCAGTACTTC; CDR3 protein: CASSPRGSYEQYF
J gene: TRBJ1-4; D gene: NA; V gene: TRBV6-2/TRBV6-3; clone size: medium-sized; CDR3 DNA: TGTGCCAGCAGTTACTCATCAGGGGCGACTAATGAAAAACTGTTTTTT; CDR3 protein: CASSYSSGATNEKLFF
J gene: TRBJ2-5; D gene: NA; V gene: TRBV14; clone size: few; CDR3 DNA: TGTGCCAGCAGCCAAGCAGGACGTGAGACCCAGTACTTC; CDR3 protein: CASSQAGRETQYF
J gene: TRBJ1-6; D gene: NA; V gene: TRBV6-1; clone size: medium-sized; CDR3 DNA: TGTGCCAGCAGTGAAGCACCCTCACCCCTCCACTTT; CDR3 protein: CASSEAPSPLHF
J gene: TRBJ1-2; D gene: NA; V gene: TRBV29-1; clone size: large; CDR3 DNA: TGCAGCGTTGGGGGAAGTCTAAATGGCTACACCTTC; CDR3 protein: CSVGGSLNGYTF
J gene: TRBJ1-1; D gene: NA; V gene: TRBV11-1; clone size: NA; CDR3 DNA: TGTGCCAGCAGCTTAGTGAGCGTGTCGGGCACTGAAGCTTTCTTT; CDR3 protein: CASSLVSVSGTEAFF
J gene: TRBJ1-6; D gene: NA; V gene: TRBV2; clone size: few; CDR3 DNA: TGTGCCAGCGGAGCCAGCTATAATTCACCCCTCCACTTT; CDR3 protein: CASGASYNSPLHF
J gene: TRBJ1-4; D gene: NA; V gene: TRBV18; clone size: medium-sized; CDR3 DNA: TGTGCCAGCTCACCAGCGGGGGAGGAGGAAAAACTGTTTTTT; CDR3 protein: CASSPAGEEEKLFF
J gene: TRBJ1-1; D gene: NA; V gene: TRBV7-9; clone size: NA; CDR3 DNA: TGTGCCAGCAGCTCTCAGGAGTACACTGAAGCTTTCTTT; CDR3 protein: CASSSQEYTEAFF
J gene: TRBJ1-1; D gene: TRBD1; V gene: TRBV7-9; clone size: NA; CDR3 DNA: TGTGCCAGCAGCTCGACCGACAGGGGCCCGAACACTGAAGCTCTCTTT; CDR3 protein: CASSSTDRGPNTEALF
J gene: TRBJ1-1; D gene: NA; V gene: TRBV30; clone size: few; CDR3 DNA: TGTGCCTGGAGAACCGGGCATTTGAACACTGAAGCTTTCTTT; CDR3 protein: CAWRTGHLNTEAFF
J gene: TRBJ1-2; D gene: TRBD1; V gene: TRBV12-3/TRBV12-4; clone size: medium-sized; CDR3 DNA: TGTGCCAGCAGCCCAAACAGGGGGGGTAACTATGGCTACACCTTC; CDR3 protein: CASSPNRGGNYGYTF
J gene: TRBJ1-1; D gene: TRBD1; V gene: TRBV5-1; clone size: few; CDR3 DNA: TGCGCCAGCAGCTTGGACTTGAGGACAGGAGTTAACACTGAAGCTTTCTTT; CDR3 protein: CASSLDLRTGVNTEAFF
J gene: TRBJ1-2; D gene: TRBD1; V gene: TRBV6-5; clone size: many; CDR3 DNA: TGTGCCAGCAACTACAGGGGGAGGGTAGGCTACACCTTC; CDR3 protein: CASNYRGRVGYTF
J gene: TRBJ1-2; D gene: NA; V gene: TRBV12-3/TRBV12-4; clone size: medium-sized; CDR3 DNA: TGTGCCAGCAGTTTAGCGCCCAGGGGCGGCTACACCTTC; CDR3 protein: CASSLAPRGGYTF
J gene: TRBJ1-2; D gene: NA; V gene: TRBV12-3/TRBV12-4; clone size: few; CDR3 DNA: TGTGCCAGCAGTGTGGGACGGATCTATGGCTACACCTTC; CDR3 protein: CASSVGRIYGYTF
J gene: TRBJ1-2; D gene: NA; V gene: TRBV12-3/TRBV12-4; clone size: NA; CDR3 DNA: TGTGCCAGCAGCCCGACAATTTTCGCTAACTATGGCTACACCTTC; CDR3 protein: CASSPTIFANYGYTF
J gene: TRBJ2-3; D gene: NA; V gene: TRBV27; clone size: NA; CDR3 DNA: TGTGCCAGCTACTTAAGGTACCCTAGCACAGATACGCAGTATTTT; CDR3 protein: CASYLRYPSTDTQYF
J gene: TRBJ2-1; D gene: NA; V gene: TRBV24-1; clone size: few; CDR3 DNA: TGTGCCACCAGTGACTCCGGGACAAGGGGGCAGTTCTTC; CDR3 protein: CATSDSGTRGQFF
J gene: TRBJ1-1; D gene: NA; V gene: TRBV20-1; clone size: many; CDR3 DNA: TGCAGTGCTAGGCCCCCTCGGGACCGCGCTGAAGCTTTCTTT; CDR3 protein: CSARPPRDRAEAFF
J gene: TRBJ1-3; D gene: NA; V gene: TRBV15; clone size: many; CDR3 DNA: TGTGCCACCAGCTCCCGGGGCAGGGGCCGAAACACCATATATTTT; CDR3 protein: CATSSRGRGRNTIYF
J gene: TRBJ1-5; D gene: TRBD1; V gene: TRBV6-5; clone size: many; CDR3 DNA: TGTGCCAGCAGACCGACAGGGGGGAATCAGCCCCAGCATTTT; CDR3 protein: CASRPTGGNQPQHF
J gene: TRBJ1-2; D gene: NA; V gene: TRBV20-1; clone size: NA; CDR3 DNA: TGCAGTGCTAGAGACCCAAACAGAGACGCAGGCTACACCTTC; CDR3 protein: CSARDPNRDAGYTF